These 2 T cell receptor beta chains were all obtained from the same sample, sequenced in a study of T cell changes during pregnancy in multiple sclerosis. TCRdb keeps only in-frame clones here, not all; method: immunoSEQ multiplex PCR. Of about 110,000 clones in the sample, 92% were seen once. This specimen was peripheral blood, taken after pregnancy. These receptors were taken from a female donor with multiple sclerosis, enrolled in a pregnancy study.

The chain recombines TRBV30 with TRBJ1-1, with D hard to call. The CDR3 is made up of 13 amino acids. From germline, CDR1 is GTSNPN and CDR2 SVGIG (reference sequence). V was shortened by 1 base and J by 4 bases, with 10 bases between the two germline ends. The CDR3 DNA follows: TGTGCCTGGAGTGGCGGGAGCGCCACTGAAGCTTTCTTT. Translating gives CAWSGGSATEAFF.

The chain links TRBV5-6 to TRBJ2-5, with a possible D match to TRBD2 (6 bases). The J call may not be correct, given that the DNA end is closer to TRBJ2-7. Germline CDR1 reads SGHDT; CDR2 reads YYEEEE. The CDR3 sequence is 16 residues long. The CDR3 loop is CASSLGYGGELYEQYF. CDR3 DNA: TGTGCCAGCAGCTTGGGGTATGGCGGGGAATTGTACGAGCAGTACTTC.